Listed below are T cell receptor beta chains from one sample, sequenced in a study of patients and donors after allogeneic stem cell transplantation. Via MiXCR, TCRdb re-called the RT-PCR reads, giving one row per CDR3 protein. Among tens of thousands of distinct CDR3 sequences listed, 45% to 50% were seen once. Sequencing used blood, either unsorted or a sorted T cell fraction (not recorded which). All receptors derive from a human donor who was either an allogeneic HSCT recipient or a stem cell or donor lymphocyte infusion donor (not recorded which). It is not recorded whose cells these are; they may come from a transplant donor. Both conserved end residues are part of each CDR3. Each record gives: V gene, CDR3 length, clone size, D gene, J gene, CDR3 protein, CDR3 DNA. A D gene is named only where the DNA matches it firmly. A clone size is listed for some rows: how often the clone was seen (once, few, many), or a class if it is expanded.

TRBV6-5	16	few	TRBD1	TRBJ1-6	CASRTGGIAYNSPLHF	TGTGCCAGCAGGACAGGGGGGATCGCCTATAATTCACCCCTCCACTTT
TRBV4-1	14	-	-	TRBJ1-1	CASSQGIFNTEAFF	TGCGCCAGCAGCCAAGGGATCTTTAACACTGAAGCTTTCTTT
TRBV29-1	13	few	-	TRBJ1-5	CSVASQNNQPQHF	TGCAGCGTTGCTAGTCAAAACAATCAGCCCCAGCATTTT
TRBV5-4	15	-	-	TRBJ2-2	CASSLRGQGPGELFF	TGTGCCAGCAGCTTGCGAGGCCAGGGGCCCGGGGAGCTGTTTTTT
TRBV27	13	-	TRBD1	TRBJ1-1	CASRADGTVEAFF	TGTGCCAGCAGGGCCGACGGGACAGTTGAAGCTTTCTTT
TRBV6-5	15	-	TRBD1	TRBJ1-3	CASSLDRATGNTIYF	TGTGCCAGCAGTTTGGACAGGGCCACTGGAAACACCATATATTTT
TRBV5-6	11	-	-	TRBJ1-1	CASSFLGEAFF	TGTGCCAGCAGCTTCTTGGGCGAAGCTTTCTTT
TRBV29-1	14	-	-	TRBJ1-2	CSVVGLQGPYGYTF	TGCAGCGTTGTAGGACTACAGGGCCCATATGGCTACACCTTC
TRBV5-1	15	-	TRBD1	TRBJ1-4	CASRMTGGTNEKLFF	TGCGCCAGCAGGATGACAGGGGGAACTAATGAAAAACTGTTTTTT
TRBV7-9	13	many	-	TRBJ2-7	CASSLEKVYEQYF	TGTGCCAGCAGCTTAGAAAAGGTCTACGAGCAGTACTTC
TRBV10-3	12	few	-	TRBJ1-5	CAISPDNQPQHF	TGTGCCATCAGTCCCGATAATCAGCCCCAGCATTTT
TRBV6-2/TRBV6-3	15	few	-	TRBJ1-1	CASSYSGGLRTEAFF	TGTGCCAGCAGTTACTCCGGGGGGCTTAGAACTGAAGCTTTCTTT
TRBV7-9	13	-	TRBD1	TRBJ2-7	CASSSGTGREQYF	TGTGCCAGCAGCTCCGGGACAGGGCGTGAGCAGTACTTC
TRBV28	12	-	-	TRBJ1-1	CASSLKRVQAFF	TGTGCCAGCAGTTTAAAACGAGTCCAAGCTTTCTTT
TRBV11-2	14	few	-	TRBJ1-2	CASSFDSRGYGYTF	TGTGCCAGCAGCTTCGATTCGCGGGGCTATGGCTACACCTTC
TRBV6-5	16	-	-	TRBJ1-1	CASSYSSLSPNTEAFF	TGTGCCAGCAGTTACTCGAGTTTAAGCCCGAACACTGAAGCTTTCTTT
TRBV5-4	13	few	-	TRBJ1-4	CAITTAANEKLFF	TGTGCCATCACGACGGCCGCTAATGAAAAACTGTTTTTT
TRBV15	14	-	-	TRBJ1-4	CATSRAQSYEKLFF	TGTGCCACCAGCAGAGCGCAGAGCTATGAAAAACTGTTTTTT
TRBV5-1	15	few	-	TRBJ1-3	CASSLVAASGNTIYF	TGCGCCAGCAGCTTGGTAGCTGCCTCTGGAAACACCATATATTTT
TRBV20-1	12	-	-	TRBJ1-1	CSARSQNTEAFF	TGCAGTGCTAGGTCGCAGAACACTGAAGCTTTCTTT
TRBV3-1	14	many	-	TRBJ1-2	CASSLSGRDYGYTF	TGTGCCAGCAGCTTATCCGGGAGAGATTATGGCTACACCTTC
TRBV6-1	13	-	-	TRBJ1-1	CASSGRQNLPAFF	TGTGCCAGCAGTGGGCGACAGAACCTACCAGCTTTCTTT
TRBV29-1	13	once	TRBD1	TRBJ2-4	CSVGQENKNIQYF	TGCAGCGTGGGACAGGAAAACAAAAACATTCAGTACTTC
TRBV5-6	12	few	-	TRBJ2-1	CASSLYPNEQFF	TGTGCCAGCAGCTTATATCCCAATGAGCAGTTCTTC
TRBV12-3/TRBV12-4	13	few	-	TRBJ1-2	CASREETVGGYTF	TGTGCCAGCAGGGAAGAGACAGTTGGTGGCTACACCTTC
TRBV7-9	13	-	-	TRBJ2-5	CASSLAPSETQYF	TGTGCCAGCAGCTTAGCGCCGTCGGAGACCCAGTACTTC
TRBV12-3/TRBV12-4	16	-	TRBD2	TRBJ2-1	CASSPIAGGLRDEQFF	TGTGCCAGCAGTCCAATAGCGGGAGGGCTTAGGGATGAGCAGTTCTTC
TRBV15	14	once	-	TRBJ1-5	CATSRWGGNQPQHF	TGTGCCACCAGCAGATGGGGGGGCAATCAGCCCCAGCATTTT
TRBV5-1	14	-	-	TRBJ1-4	CASSLAGDNEKLFF	TGCGCCAGCAGCTTGGCCGGTGATAATGAAAAACTGTTTTTT
TRBV6-5	13	-	-	TRBJ1-1	CASRRTRGTEAFF	TGTGCCAGCAGACGGACAAGGGGCACTGAAGCTTTCTTT
TRBV12-3/TRBV12-4	13	-	-	TRBJ1-2	CASSLLDREGYTF	TGTGCCAGCAGTTTGCTGGACAGAGAGGGCTACACCTTC
TRBV2	13	few	-	TRBJ1-2	CASREDRPHGYTF	TGTGCCAGCAGGGAGGACAGACCTCATGGCTACACCTTC
TRBV12-3/TRBV12-4	14	-	TRBD1	TRBJ1-1	CASANPDRATEAFF	TGTGCCAGCGCAAACCCAGACAGGGCGACCGAAGCTTTCTTT